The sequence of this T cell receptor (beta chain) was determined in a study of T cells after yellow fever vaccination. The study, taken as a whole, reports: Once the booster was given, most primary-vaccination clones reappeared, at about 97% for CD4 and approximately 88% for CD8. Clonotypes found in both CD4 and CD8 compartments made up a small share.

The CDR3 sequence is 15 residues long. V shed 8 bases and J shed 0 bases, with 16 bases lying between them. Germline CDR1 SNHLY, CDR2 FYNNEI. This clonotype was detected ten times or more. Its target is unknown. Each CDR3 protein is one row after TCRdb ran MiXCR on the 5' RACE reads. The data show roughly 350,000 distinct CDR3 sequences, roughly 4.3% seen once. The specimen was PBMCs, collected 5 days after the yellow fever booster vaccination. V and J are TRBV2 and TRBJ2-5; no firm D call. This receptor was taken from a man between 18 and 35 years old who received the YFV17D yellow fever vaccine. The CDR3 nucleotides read TGTGCCAGCCTTCCCGGTCGGGTAGACCAAGAGACCCAGTACTTC. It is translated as CASLPGRVDQETQYF.